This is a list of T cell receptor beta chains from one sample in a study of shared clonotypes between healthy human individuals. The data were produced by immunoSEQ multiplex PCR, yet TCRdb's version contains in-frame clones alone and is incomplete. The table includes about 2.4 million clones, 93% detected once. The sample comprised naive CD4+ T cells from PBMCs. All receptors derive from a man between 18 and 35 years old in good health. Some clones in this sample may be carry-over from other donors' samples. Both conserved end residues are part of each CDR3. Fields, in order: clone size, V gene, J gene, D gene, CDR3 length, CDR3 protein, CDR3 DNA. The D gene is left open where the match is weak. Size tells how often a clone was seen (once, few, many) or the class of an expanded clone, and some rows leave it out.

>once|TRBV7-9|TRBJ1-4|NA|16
CASSLVTFWDEEKLFF
TGTGCCAGCAGCTTAGTAACTTTCTGGGACGAAGAAAAACTGTTTTTT
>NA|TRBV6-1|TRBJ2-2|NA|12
CASNRNTGELFF
TGTGCCAGCAACCGGAACACCGGGGAGCTGTTTTTT
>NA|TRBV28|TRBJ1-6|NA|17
CASSLAQAAYGDSPLHF
TGTGCCAGCAGTTTAGCCCAGGCGGCGTATGGGGATTCACCCCTCCACTTT
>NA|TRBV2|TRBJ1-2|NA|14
CASSRPTGNYGYTF
TGTGCCAGCAGTCGCCCGACTGGTAACTATGGCTACACCTTC
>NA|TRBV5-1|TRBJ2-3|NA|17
CASSLAVAAGRTDTQYF
TGCGCCAGCAGCTTGGCCGTGGCTGCAGGACGCACAGATACGCAGTATTTT
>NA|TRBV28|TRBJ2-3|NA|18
CASSPIGGQAPSTDTQYF
TGTGCCAGCAGCCCTATAGGGGGTCAGGCCCCTAGCACAGATACGCAGTATTTT
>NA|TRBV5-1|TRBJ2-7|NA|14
CASSGSGGYYEQYF
TGCGCCAGCAGCGGTTCCGGGGGTTACTACGAGCAGTACTTC
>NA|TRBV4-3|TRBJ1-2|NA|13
CASSQGAARGYTF
TGCGCCAGCAGCCAAGGTGCGGCCCGTGGCTACACCTTC
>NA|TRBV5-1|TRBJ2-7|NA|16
CASRGSDRPISYEQYF
TGCGCCAGCAGGGGTAGCGACAGACCCATCTCCTACGAGCAGTACTTC
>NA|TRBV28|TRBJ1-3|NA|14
CASMGGGGGNTIYF
TGTGCCAGCATGGGAGGAGGAGGTGGAAACACCATATATTTT
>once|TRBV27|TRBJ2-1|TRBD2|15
CASRSVGLGHNEQFF
TGTGCCAGCCGCTCAGTGGGACTAGGTCACAATGAGCAGTTCTTC
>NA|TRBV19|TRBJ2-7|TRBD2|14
CASSIAAGYYEQYF
TGTGCCAGTAGTATAGCAGCGGGGTATTACGAGCAGTACTTC
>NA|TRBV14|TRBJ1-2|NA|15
CASSQAQGGHYGYTF
TGTGCCAGCAGCCAAGCACAGGGCGGACACTATGGCTACACCTTC
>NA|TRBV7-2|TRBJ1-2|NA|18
CASSQRVILGSSNYGYTF
TGTGCCAGCAGCCAGAGAGTTATTTTGGGGAGCTCTAACTATGGCTACACCTTC
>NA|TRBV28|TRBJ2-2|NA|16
CASSFALGLGTGELFF
TGTGCCAGCAGTTTTGCTTTGGGGCTGGGCACCGGGGAGCTGTTTTTT
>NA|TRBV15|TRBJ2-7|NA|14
CATSSGLAPWEQYF
TGTGCCACCAGCAGTGGGCTAGCACCGTGGGAGCAGTACTTC
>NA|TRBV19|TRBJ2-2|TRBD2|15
CASSKLAGLPGELFF
TGTGCCAGTAGTAAACTAGCGGGGCTACCGGGGGAGCTGTTTTTT